This T cell receptor (beta chain) was found in a study of blood T cell repertoires in COVID-19 (dated by TCRdb to 2019 to 2021). Background on the whole study: Collaborator samples came from the United States, Italy and Spain and covered acute and convalescent phases of COVID-19. Where HLA class I and class II types were available, the types were taken from metadata supplied by the sample provider, not from assay-based typing. The sample metadata nearly always contained a de-identified subject ID, COVID-19 status, age in years and sex. The material from the prospective study consisted of cDNA or gDNA derived from T cells, B-cell-depleted T cells, or PBMCs. Samples were obtained from the ongoing ImmuneRACE study (first 160 participants) and from some 1,300 subjects provided by 6 global collaborators. The repertoires were released in a freely available public database intended as a resource for research on the immune response to SARS-CoV-2. Subjects who had been exposed to COVID-19, were actively infected with it, or had recovered from it provided the deeply sampled blood TCRbeta repertoires that made up the dataset.

Whole blood was collected in K2EDTA tubes by collaborating institutions according to the institutions' own protocols. For TCRbeta analysis, collaborators shipped samples in one of three forms: frozen whole blood, isolated PBMCs, or DNA extracted from either of those sample types. TCRbeta CDR3 regions were amplified from genomic DNA by means of the immunoSEQ Assay, a bias-controlled multiplex PCR. Regarding the original processing steps: Within the assay, amplification of reference gene primers was used to estimate how many nucleated cells each sample contained. To quantify the absolute abundance of each unique TCRbeta CDR3 rearrangement, sequence reads were collapsed and filtered. For each sample, productive Simpson clonality was calculated as the square root of Simpson's diversity index across productive rearrangements. What TCRdb holds here is the immuneACCESS table cut down to in-frame rearrangements. Part of the clones is not present; checked against another copy, under half of the missing clones reflect an unresolved V gene, and the others are unexplained. For V, J and clone size, that table is used; D and trimming come from the DNA. This sample is represented by 400,000 to 450,000 clones; 70% to 90% of them were singletons. Roughly 1.4% of the sample goes to the ten largest clones.

Here is what the overall study found, with its caveats: Clinical and demographic metadata were provided uncurated, with the amount varying by source and participant.

The CDR1 and CDR2 encoded by the germline V gene (reference sequence) are MNHEY and SMNVEV. The CDR3, from cysteine to phenylalanine, totals 13 residues. Only the CDR3 part of the read is kept: 39 bases, read in frame from the first base. The trim is 3 bases for V and 1 base for J, with a gap of 6 bases between the germline ends. As regards this clone: What antigen it recognizes has not been identified. Per-base qualities were not stored, and no clone one base away is much larger. Other nucleotide sequences in the sample specify the same CDR3.

The TCR was taken from a woman in her 30s with active or convalescent COVID-19. The chain links TRBV27 with TRBJ1-1, with an unclear D gene assignment. Sequencing input: peripheral blood. The nucleotide sequence is given as TGTGCCAGCAGTTTGGGAGGGAACACTGAAGCTTTCTTT. Translated, this is CASSLGGNTEAFF.